The 14 T cell receptor beta chains presented below share a single source sample, sequenced in a study of cytotoxic CD8 clonotypes in ibrutinib-treated CLL. Using immunoSEQ multiplex PCR, the repertoire was profiled, and TCRdb retains in-frame clones only, with some absent. The table shows more than 200,000 clones, with 70% occurring only once. The source was PBMCs, collected after 24 months of ibrutinib treatment. These receptors were obtained from a human donor with chronic lymphocytic leukemia.

This clone was counted between two and nine times. This chain joins TRBV5-1 and TRBJ2-7; TRBD1 aligns across 9 bases. After removal of 4 bases from V and 6 bases from J, the junction contained 8 bases not matched to a gene. The CDR3 extends over 14 amino acids. From germline, CDR1 is SGHRS and CDR2 YFSETQ. The CDR3 reads CASSPGTGSLEQYF. CDR3 bases: TGCGCCAGCAGCCCCGGGACAGGGTCACTCGAGCAGTACTTC.

The chain combines TRBV5-1 with TRBJ2-5, with D uncertain. The CDR3 covers 12 residues. Germline CDR1 SGHRS, CDR2 YFSETQ. V shed 4 bases and J shed 3 bases, with 7 bases lying between them. The CDR3 bases are TGCGCCAGCAGCCTCCCAAAAGAGACCCAGTACTTC. This encodes CASSLPKETQYF.

V gene TRBV5-4 combines with J gene TRBJ2-5; 7 positions agree with TRBD1. The germline gives CDR1 SGHNT, CDR2 YYREEE (reference sequence). The ends lost 4 bases at V and 4 bases at J; junction bases unmatched: 4. This CDR3 region has 13 residues. CDR3 coding DNA: TGTGCCAGCAGCCGGGACAGTAGAGAGACCCAGTACTTC. Its translation is CASSRDSRETQYF.

The gene calls are TRBV7-9 and TRBJ2-7; 7 bases match TRBD1. CDR1 and CDR2 (germline): SEHNR, FQNEAQ (reference sequence). V shed 4 bases, J shed 2 bases, and the junction held 8 bases outside the gene matches. This CDR3 contains 15 residues. DNA for the CDR3: TGTGCCAGCAGCTCAGCAGGACAGGCCACCTACGAGCAGTACTTC. This encodes CASSSAGQATYEQYF.

V gene TRBV6-6 combines with J gene TRBJ2-5; D is possibly TRBD1 (6 bases). This CDR3 contains 15 residues. V lost 6 bases and J lost 8, with 22 bases in between. Per the germline V gene, CDR1 is MNHNY and CDR2 is SVGAGI (reference sequence). As DNA, the CDR3 is TGTGCCAGCAGCTCTGATACCCGGGACGGGACAACCCAGTACTTC. The encoded protein is CASSSDTRDGTTQYF.

The rearrangement links TRBV6-5 to TRBJ1-2; D not certain. Trimming took 5 bases from V and 5 from J, leaving 9 bases between them. The CDR3 sequence is 12 residues long. CDR1 is MNHEY and CDR2 is SVGAGI in the germline V gene. The CDR3 bases are TGTGCCAGCAGTCCGGGTCTATATGGCTACACCTTC. Translating it yields CASSPGLYGYTF.

In its sample, this clone was seen a few times. This chain links TRBV7-9 with TRBJ1-1, with D perhaps TRBD1 (5 bases). Germline V gives CDR1 SEHNR, CDR2 FQNEAQ (reference sequence). Trimming took 5 bases from V and 3 from J, leaving 10 bases between them. The CDR3 extends over 13 amino acids. The CDR3 sequence: CASSRGSYTEAFF. Here the CDR3 DNA reads TGTGCCAGCAGCAGGGGTAGTTACACTGAAGCTTTCTTT.

In this sample, this clone turned up once. The chain couples TRBV7-2 to TRBJ2-1, with TRBD2 identical over 10 bases. The CDR3 totals 15 residues. Germline CDR1 reads SGHTA; CDR2 reads FQGNSA. J lost 1 base, V lost 10 bases, and 7 bases had no gene match. CDR3 region: CATRSGRESYNEQFF. The CDR3 DNA reads as TGTGCCACCCGCAGCGGGAGGGAGTCCTACAATGAGCAGTTCTTC. Full variable domain (outside the CDR3, taken from reference TRBV7-2 and TRBJ2-1): GAGVSQSPSNKVTEKGKDVELRCDPISGHTALYWYRQSLGQGLEFLIYFQGNSAPDKSGLPSDRFSAERTGGSVSTLTIQRTQQEDSAVYLCATRSGRESYNEQFFGPGTRLTVL.

V usage is TRBV4-3 and J usage is TRBJ1-5; D unresolved. V was pared by 0 bases and J by 1 base, with 4 bases between. CDR1 is LGHNA, CDR2 YSLEER, per germline. This CDR3 has 14 amino acids. This CDR3 reads CASSQEGSNQPQHF. For the CDR3, the DNA is TGCGCCAGCAGCCAAGAAGGAAGCAATCAGCCCCAGCATTTT.

This clone has more than one count but fewer than ten. The chain links TRBV28 to TRBJ2-7; D uncertain. Germline values: CDR1 MDHEN, CDR2 SYDVKM. V gave up 7 bases and J gave up 0 bases, with 13 bases separating them. This CDR3 region has 14 residues. In nucleotides, the CDR3 is TGTGCCAGCAAGTGGGTCGGAAGCTCCTACGAGCAGTACTTC. Translating gives CASKWVGSSYEQYF. The complete variable domain, with remaining parts taken from reference TRBV28 and TRBJ2-7, reads DVKVTQSSRYLVKRTGEKVFLECVQDMDHENMFWYRQDPGLGLRLIYFSYDVKMKEKGDIPEGYSVSREKKERFSLILESASTNQTSMYLCASKWVGSSYEQYFGPGTRLTVT.

This clone came up a few times. The V gene is TRBV18, the J gene TRBJ2-2; possible D gene TRBD1, 6 bases. Looked up from germline, CDR1 is KGHSH and CDR2 is LQKENI. Trimming stripped 6 bases from V and 1 base from J, with 9 bases between. The CDR3 has 14 amino acids. CDR3 residues: CASSSRGNTGELFF. The CDR3 DNA reads as TGTGCCAGCTCGTCCAGGGGGAACACCGGGGAGCTGTTTTTT.

The chain recombines TRBV27 with TRBJ2-7; D is perhaps TRBD2 (5 bases). With 5 bases removed from V and 3 bases from J, the gap between germline ends came to 14 bases. CDR1 is MNHEY and CDR2 is SMNVEV in the germline V gene (reference sequence). The CDR3 contains 14 residues. Here the CDR3 DNA reads TGTGCCAGCAGTCCGAGGGAAGAGGGCTACGAGCAGTACTTC. Its protein product is CASSPREEGYEQYF.

The chain recombines TRBV6-4 with TRBJ2-3; 8 bases align to TRBD2. The CDR3 runs 17 residues. V was clipped by 2 bases and J by 1 base; unmatched bases: 8. Germline CDR1 reads MRHNA; CDR2 reads SNTAGT. CDR3 sequence reads: CASSDGVAGFGTDTQYF. Written as DNA, the CDR3 is TGTGCCAGCAGTGACGGGGTAGCGGGATTTGGCACAGATACGCAGTATTTT.

This clone was recorded a few times. The CDR3 loop reads CASSPGLAGLGEQYF. The CDR3 region has the DNA TGTGCCAGCTCCCCCGGACTAGCGGGTCTTGGAGAGCAGTACTTC. The rearrangement links TRBV18 to TRBJ2-7, with TRBD2 matching 11 bases. The V gene end was trimmed by 6 bases and the J gene end by 7 bases; junction bases not matched to a gene: 11. CDR1 KGHSH and CDR2 LQKENI come from the germline V gene. CDR3 length equals 15 residues.